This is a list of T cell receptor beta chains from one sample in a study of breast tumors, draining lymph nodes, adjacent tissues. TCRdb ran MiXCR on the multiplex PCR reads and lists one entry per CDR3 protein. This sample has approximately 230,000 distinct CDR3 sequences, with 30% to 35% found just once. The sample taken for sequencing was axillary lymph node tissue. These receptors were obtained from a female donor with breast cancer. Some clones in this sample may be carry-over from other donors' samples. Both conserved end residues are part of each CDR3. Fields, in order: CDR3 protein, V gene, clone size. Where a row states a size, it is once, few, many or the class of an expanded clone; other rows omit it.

CASSQRPRGSYNEQFF,TRBV4-2,few
CASSPSSGRFYNEQFF,TRBV3-1,few
CASSLLDPSYNEQFF,TRBV5-6,NA
CASSTRPGLAIRQYF,TRBV13,few
CASSEGGTDTQYF,TRBV6-4,many
CASSLWGAQGADSPLHF,TRBV27,NA
CASSTLYEQYF,TRBV19,many
CASNRDSSYEQYF,TRBV6-5,few
CSANRGRNEQFF,TRBV20-1,many
CSVEAGALNTEAFF,TRBV29-1,NA
CASSAPSGSGANVLTF,TRBV19,many
CAISGLARTYNEQYF,TRBV10-3,NA
CSAIVDSVVYGYTF,TRBV20-1,many
CSASTVGAQETQYF,TRBV20-1,many
CAGKRNSGNTIYF,TRBV2,many
CASSSSGSGGYTF,TRBV7-9,NA
CASSLGGADYTF,TRBV7-6,NA
CSVGLGGYTF,TRBV29-1,many